This T cell receptor beta chain was recovered during a study of blood T cell repertoires in COVID-19. Study context: Nucleic acid was either cDNA or gDNA, and it came from T cells, B-cell-depleted T cells, or PBMCs.

V was shortened by 3 bases and J by 0 bases, with 3 bases between the two germline ends. The CDR3 is made up of 13 amino acids. Those enrolled, adults aged 18 to 89 years, came from about two dozen US areas. Here immunoSEQ multiplex PCR was the method, and the copy in TCRdb shows in-frame clones only, minus some. In the table there are approximately 310,000 clones, roughly 90% of which are singletons. This receptor was identified in a man aged 55 to 70 who had recovered from COVID-19. Sequencing input: PBMCs or T cells enriched from blood (not recorded which). The rearrangement uses TRBV12-3 or TRBV12-4 and TRBJ1-3, with D hard to call. CDR3 sequence reads: CASSLYSGNTIYF. The CDR3 region has the DNA TGTGCCAGCAGTTTGTACTCTGGAAACACCATATATTTT.